These 3 T cell receptor beta chains were sequenced from one sample in a study of cytomegalovirus exposure and HLA in healthy donors. This PCR relied on a set of 60 Vbeta primers and 13 Jbeta primers. The method was immunoSEQ multiplex PCR; TCRdb's version includes in-frame clones alone and lacks a portion of them. The sample's table shows 150,000 or so clones. Material: PBMCs. The receptors shown here come from a woman between 50 and 59 years old in good health and CMV-seronegative.

This rearrangement joins TRBV21-1 to TRBJ2-7; the table's D call, TRBD2, has no DNA check behind it. TRBV21-1 is deemed a pseudogene. CDR3 length: 15 amino acids. The CDR3 DNA reads as TGTGCCAGCAGCAAAAGCGGGTCAGGGAACTACGAGCAGTACTTC. This codes for CASSKSGSGNYEQYF.

CDR3 amino acids: CASSLRQGASNYGYTF. DNA for the CDR3: TGTGCCAGCAGCTTAAGACAGGGGGCTAGTAACTATGGCTACACCTTC. The chain combines TRBV7-2 with TRBJ1-2; the match to TRBD1 covers 10 bases. The CDR3 has 16 residues. Looked up from germline, CDR1 is SGHTA and CDR2 is FQGNSA. V dropped 2 bases and J dropped 1; count of bases not matched to a gene: 4. The variable domain in full, completed from reference TRBV7-2 and TRBJ1-2, reads GAGVSQSPSNKVTEKGKDVELRCDPISGHTALYWYRQSLGQGLEFLIYFQGNSAPDKSGLPSDRFSAERTGGSVSTLTIQRTQQEDSAVYLCASSLRQGASNYGYTFGSGTRLTVV.

The rearrangement uses TRBV5-4 and TRBJ2-1; no firm D call. The CDR3 is made up of 13 amino acids. V lost 3 bases and J 8 bases, leaving 12 bases between the germline ends. CDR1 is SGHNT, CDR2 YYREEE, per germline (reference sequence). CDR3 region: CASSSRGRYEQFF. CDR3 nucleotide sequence: TGTGCCAGCAGCTCGAGAGGCCGATATGAGCAGTTCTTC.